A selection of T cell receptor beta chains follows, all from one sample in a study of CD8 T cells in Susac syndrome. Each CDR3 protein gets one entry after TCRdb re-called the immunoSEQ multiplex PCR reads with MiXCR. Among around 150,000 distinct CDR3 sequences listed, more than 90% were seen once. The sample consisted of CD4+ T cells from PBMCs. The receptor set was obtained from a human donor in good health. The CDR3 runs from the conserved cysteine through the conserved F or W. A D gene is named only where the DNA matches it firmly.

v_call d_call cdr3_aa
TRBV7-9 NA CASSQQMNTEAFF
TRBV7-9 NA CASSSTKGDYGYTF
TRBV12-3/TRBV12-4 NA CASSTIGAGTANYGYTF
TRBV6-5 TRBD2 CASSRSGVSYNEQFF
TRBV20-1 NA CSATRDTNQPQHF
TRBV4-3 NA CASSQDRRGDTQYF
TRBV7-8 TRBD1 CASSKLRDRGNEQYF
TRBV29-1 TRBD1 CSVPGQDQETQYF
TRBV20-1 NA CSASLSSNTGELFF
TRBV4-3 NA CASSQQTGRETQYF
TRBV14 NA CASSQGGTVNEKLFF
TRBV20-1 TRBD1 CSAPLQGTGELFF
TRBV3-1 NA CASSQDNNQPQHF
TRBV6-1 NA CASSDSAYEQYF
TRBV4-3 NA CASSQETGRNSPLHF
TRBV20-1 NA CSAYRGGETQYF
TRBV18 TRBD1 CASSPGTALEQYF
TRBV3-1 TRBD1 CASSPSGQGISPLHF
TRBV24-1 NA CATSDEGRSNTGELFF
TRBV6-2/TRBV6-3 NA CASSYPIGVGNTEAFF
TRBV12-3/TRBV12-4 NA CASSPSEGETQYF
TRBV5-6 NA CASSLARTNYGYTF
TRBV29-1 TRBD1 CSAEDRGRNYGYTF
TRBV12-3/TRBV12-4 NA CASTHQPQGHTGELFF
TRBV2 TRBD1 CASSVRGPGPQHF
TRBV5-4 NA CASSLWERKNIQYF
TRBV6-5 NA CASSLGLAKETQYF
TRBV29-1 TRBD2 CSGLAGLTDTQYF
TRBV20-1 TRBD2 CSAVLAGVNEQFF
TRBV7-9 NA CASSLGGTQNQPQHF
TRBV6-6 NA CASSRVYGYTF
TRBV29-1 NA CSVVRGATGNEKLFF
TRBV19 NA CASSTYPLQPQHF
TRBV9 NA CASSAQGLELFF
TRBV14 TRBD2 CASSQGRLAGASTDTQYF
TRBV28 NA CASSASGFRETQPQHF
TRBV29-1 TRBD1 CSVPLTGGQTQYF
TRBV20-1 TRBD2 CSAPPGSGGITDTQYF
TRBV7-2 NA CASSPIPGTIGTDTQYF
TRBV6-5 NA CASSYSNNYGYTF
TRBV7-9 NA CASSLGPLSGYEQYF
TRBV29-1 TRBD1 CSADRGNTGELFF
TRBV20-1 NA CSARATGQAYNEQFF
TRBV30 TRBD2 CAWSVSGGTGELFF
TRBV4-2 NA CASSQHRTDTQYF
TRBV19 NA CARYNEQFF
TRBV5-1 NA CASSLVEDTQYF
TRBV15 NA CATSADTDTQYF
TRBV6-5 TRBD1 CASSYQGANSPLHF
TRBV9 NA CASSVSPGGVEAFF
TRBV12-3/TRBV12-4 TRBD1 CASSLMQGVKEGYTF
TRBV29-1 TRBD1 CSVGDRDNSPLHF
TRBV20-1 NA CSARGGTVVGYTF
TRBV5-1 NA CASSLDGNNSPLHF
TRBV9 NA CASSTGPEGNSPLHF
TRBV13 TRBD2 CASSSWWEGRHEQYF
TRBV6-5 NA CASSRWTVNTGELFF
TRBV9 NA CASSRTSNTGELFF
TRBV14 NA CASSRSSEQPQHF